Listed here are 10 T cell receptor beta chains from one sample, sequenced in a study of cytomegalovirus exposure and HLA in healthy donors. Data came from immunoSEQ multiplex PCR; TCRdb stores just in-frame clones and leaves some out. The sample shows hundreds of thousands of clones, roughly 88% of them seen only once. The sample comprised PBMCs. Receptors were obtained from a woman aged 18-35 years in good health and CMV-seronegative.

This chain uses TRBV5-6 with TRBJ2-7; 9 bases match TRBD1. The CDR3 consists of 15 residues. The ends lost 4 bases at V and 6 bases at J; junction bases unmatched: 11. The germline V gene has CDR1 SGHDT and CDR2 YYEEEE. The CDR3 coding sequence is TGTGCCAGCAGCCGCAGGGACAGGGTAAAGGTCGAGCAGTACTTC. Encoded protein: CASSRRDRVKVEQYF.

The chain links TRBV28 to TRBJ1-5; D not certain. Germline V CDR1 and CDR2: MDHEN, SYDVKM. V was pared by 3 bases and J by 7 bases, with 19 bases between. CDR3 size: 16 residues. This CDR3 is CASSLIDTLKTQPQHF. CDR3 DNA: TGTGCCAGCAGTTTGATAGACACTCTAAAGACCCAGCCCCAGCATTTT.

The chain joins TRBV9 to TRBJ1-1; tentatively, D is TRBD1 (5 bases). Trimming removed 0 bases from V and 1 base from J, with 10 bases in between. The CDR3 sequence is 15 residues long. Germline V gene data show CDR1 as SGDLS and CDR2 as YYNGEE. CDR3 sequence: CASSVVQGGNTEAFF. In DNA form, the CDR3 reads TGTGCCAGCAGCGTAGTGCAGGGAGGGAACACTGAAGCTTTCTTT.

This chain connects TRBV4-2 to TRBJ1-3, with D tentatively TRBD1 (6 bases). This CDR3 comprises 15 residues. Per the germline V gene, CDR1 is LGHNA and CDR2 is YNFKEQ. With 4 bases removed from V and 8 bases from J, the gap between germline ends came to 18 bases. In DNA, the CDR3 is TGTGCCAGCAGCCCTAAAGGGGGGGGCGAAGACACCATATATTTT. Its translation is CASSPKGGGEDTIYF.

The chain carries TRBV18 and TRBJ1-4; 7 nucleotides align to TRBD1. Germline V gene lookup returns CDR1 KGHSH and CDR2 LQKENI. Trimming removed 3 bases from V and 4 bases from J; junction bases left unmatched: 5. The CDR3 consists of 15 residues. The CDR3 loop is CASSPPGQYNEKLFF. For the CDR3, the DNA is TGTGCCAGCTCACCCCCGGGACAGTATAATGAAAAACTGTTTTTT.

J is TRBJ2-1 and V is TRBV27; unclear D gene. From germline, CDR1 is MNHEY and CDR2 SMNVEV (reference sequence). This CDR3 has 14 amino acids. Trimming took 7 bases from V and 0 from J, leaving 10 bases between them. The CDR3 coding sequence is TGTGCCAGCATGGAGCTAGGCTCCTACAATGAGCAGTTCTTC. Amino acid sequence: CASMELGSYNEQFF.

This clone was seen only once. The rearrangement joins TRBV4-1 to TRBJ2-5; D unclear. Trimming took 4 bases from V and 3 from J, leaving 15 bases between them. CDR1 and CDR2 from the germline V gene are MGHRA and YSYEKL. The CDR3 extends over 15 amino acids. CDR3 nucleotides: TGCGCCAGCAGCCCCAGATTAAGTCTGGAAGAGACCCAGTACTTC. Its translation is CASSPRLSLEETQYF.

The chain employs TRBV28 and TRBJ1-1; D is unresolved. Per germline, CDR1 MDHEN and CDR2 SYDVKM. V lost 9 bases and J lost 5, with 16 bases in between. CDR3 length: 13 residues. CDR3 protein: CASGEFGWTEAFF. The CDR3 DNA follows: TGTGCCAGTGGGGAGTTCGGTTGGACTGAAGCTTTCTTT.

The V and J genes are TRBV5-1 and TRBJ1-4; D unresolved. The CDR3 totals 14 residues. The germline V gene encodes CDR1 SGHRS and CDR2 YFSETQ. Trimming removed 0 bases at V and 8 bases at J, with 11 bases between. The CDR3 coding sequence is TGCGCCAGCAGCTTGGGAACAGCCCCCGAAAAACTGTTTTTT. This gives the protein CASSLGTAPEKLFF.

V is TRBV6-1 and J is TRBJ2-1; D might be TRBD2 (6 bases). V was cut by 6 bases and J by 7 bases, with 19 bases left in between. This CDR3 contains 15 residues. The germline gives CDR1 MNHNS, CDR2 SASEGT. Written as DNA, the CDR3 is TGTGCCAGCAGGACCTCGCTAGCGTTGGGAAATGAGCAGTTCTTC. This gives the protein CASRTSLALGNEQFF.